This paragraph covers one TCR beta chain sequence. This sample is drawn from a study of blood T cell repertoires in COVID-19. Across the study: The United States, Italy and Spain supplied acute and convalescent COVID-19 samples. T cells, B-cell-depleted T cells, or PBMCs provided the cDNA or gDNA that served as material.

The CDR3 has 12 residues. V lost 7 bases and J 0 bases, leaving 9 bases between the germline ends. Per the germline V gene, CDR1 is GTSNPN and CDR2 is SVGIG (reference sequence). In the original analysis: Researchers report that nucleated cell counts were estimated from reference gene primer amplification. Generated by immunoSEQ multiplex PCR, the TCRdb table keeps only in-frame clones and is missing some. The V and J calls and clone size come from that table; D and trimming were worked out from the DNA. The sample yields roughly 220,000 clones, roughly 89% seen once. The sequenced sample was peripheral blood. This rearrangement joins TRBV30 to TRBJ1-1; D gene unclear. The TCR sequence derives from a man between 25 and 39 years old who had recovered from COVID-19. The CDR3 DNA reads as TGTGCCTCGGCCGGGATGAACACTGAAGCTTTCTTT. Protein: CASAGMNTEAFF.